The clone carrying this T cell receptor beta chain was detected only a few times. Its antigen is as yet unknown. Germline assignment: CDR1 SGHNT and CDR2 YENEEA. J gave up 4 bases and V 4 bases, and 9 bases lay outside the gene matches. The CDR3 consists of 15 residues. The isolated RNA, all of it, was reverse transcribed, so expressed TCRB transcripts were what got sequenced. Using immunoSEQ multiplex PCR, the repertoire was profiled, and TCRdb retains in-frame clones only, with some absent. The sample has 110,000 to 150,000 clones; about 9.1% are singletons. This sample is part of a study of beta chain features in type 1 diabetes. At the level of the study: There was similarity between patients and healthy donors in age, gender and cell yields.

Study observations and caveats: In patients and controls equally, PCR might favor templates that are shorter.

This receptor was taken from a woman in her forties in good health. Input material: central memory CD4+ T cells from blood. V usage is TRBV11-3 and J usage is TRBJ1-1; TRBD1 agrees at 7 bases. The CDR3 region has the DNA TGTGCCAGCAGCTCGACAGGGATGGGGGGCACTGAAGCTTTCTTT. This gives the protein CASSSTGMGGTEAFF.